This T cell receptor (beta chain) was observed in a study of blood T cell repertoires in COVID-19. About the study: Samples came from the United States, Italy and Spain, spanning acute and convalescent COVID-19. Sources were T cells, B-cell-depleted T cells, or PBMCs; the material itself was cDNA or gDNA.

The germline CDR1 and CDR2 sequences are LNHNV and YYDKDF (reference sequence). The CDR3 sequence is 15 residues long. V was pared by 0 bases and J by 0 bases, with 6 bases between. Methods used by the authors: Estimation of nucleated cell counts relied on the amplification of reference gene primers. TCRdb's table, derived via immunoSEQ multiplex PCR, lists solely in-frame clones and lacks some. Clone size and the V and J calls come from that table; the DNA yielded D and trimming. The data hold 240,000 or so clones, with around 90% observed a single time. The rearrangement links TRBV15 to TRBJ1-5; D is undetermined. The specimen sequenced was peripheral blood. The source of this sequence is a man in his sixties who had recovered from COVID-19. The CDR3 DNA is TGTGCCACCAGCAGAGATAGACATAGCAATCAGCCCCAGCATTTT. Translation: CATSRDRHSNQPQHF.